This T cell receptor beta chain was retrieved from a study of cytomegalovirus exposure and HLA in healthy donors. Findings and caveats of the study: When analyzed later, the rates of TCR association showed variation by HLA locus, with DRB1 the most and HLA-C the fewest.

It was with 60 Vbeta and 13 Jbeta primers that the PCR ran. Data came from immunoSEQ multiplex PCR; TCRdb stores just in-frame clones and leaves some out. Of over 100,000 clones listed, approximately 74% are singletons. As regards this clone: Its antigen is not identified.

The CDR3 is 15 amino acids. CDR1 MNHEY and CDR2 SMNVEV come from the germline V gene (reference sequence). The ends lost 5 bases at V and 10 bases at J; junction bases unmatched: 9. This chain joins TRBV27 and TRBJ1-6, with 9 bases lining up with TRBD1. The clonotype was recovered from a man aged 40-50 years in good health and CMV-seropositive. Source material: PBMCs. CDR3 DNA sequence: TGTGCCAGCAGTCCCCGGGACAGGGCTCGATCACCCCTCCACTTT. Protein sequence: CASSPRDRARSPLHF.